This T cell receptor (beta chain) was obtained from a study of early T cells in non-severe SARS-CoV-2 infection. This CDR3 spans 13 amino acids. Trimming removed 1 base at V and 4 bases at J, with 8 bases between. The germline V gene has CDR1 SGDLS and CDR2 YYNGEE. TCRdb reprocessed the 5' RACE reads via MiXCR and lists one record per CDR3 protein. The sample has around 20,000 distinct CDR3 sequences, around 4% seen once. This TCR was sampled from an adult who was a healthcare worker with PCR-confirmed SARS-CoV-2 infection or an uninfected control (not recorded which). The gene calls are TRBV9 and TRBJ1-1; D remains ambiguous. The sequencing sample was made of whole blood. DNA of the CDR3: TGTGCCAGCAGCGTACGCGGGTCCACTGAAGCTTTCTTT. Translated: CASSVRGSTEAFF.